This entry features one T cell receptor (beta chain) sequence. Its antigen is currently unknown. This record belongs to a study of shared clonotypes between healthy human individuals. General study results and limits: Depth of sequencing was expected to influence donor clonotype sharing.

CDR1 and CDR2 from the germline V gene are MNHNS and SASEGT. The CDR3 length is 14 residues. V gave up 3 bases and J gave up 7 bases; unmatched junction bases: 3. Method: immunoSEQ multiplex PCR; TCRdb's copy keeps in-frame clones and lacks some. The data contain approximately 2,300,000 clones, 85% to 95% of them seen just once; the ten biggest clones take up approximately 0.4%. The chain links TRBV6-1 to TRBJ1-4, with 9 bases identical to TRBD1. This sequence was found in a man aged 18 to 29 in good health. Some clones in this sample may be carry-over from other donors' samples. Sequencing was done on a sample of naive CD4+ T cells from PBMCs. Subset defined: CD45RA+ positively selected. As DNA, the CDR3 is TGTGCCAGCAGTGACCGGGACAGGGTTGAAAAACTGTTTTTT. It is translated as CASSDRDRVEKLFF.